This entry is about one T cell receptor (beta chain). Antigen specificity is unknown. The V end was cut by 4 bases, the J end by 3 bases, with 9 bases between. This CDR3 comprises 13 residues. Germline V gene data show CDR1 as SGHDN and CDR2 as FVKESK. The record originates from a study of cytomegalovirus exposure and HLA in healthy donors. General study results and limits: TCR beta chains numbering approximately 150 were designated cytomegalovirus-associated. In vitro data verified three CMV-associated chains as specific for CMV antigens. Reports indicated that the classifier achieved high specificity and sensitivity in diagnosing cytomegalovirus status.

TCRdb's table, derived via immunoSEQ multiplex PCR, lists solely in-frame clones and lacks some. The table has 200,000 to 250,000 clones, roughly 84% seen once. The donors formed part of the roughly 110-subject validation cohort, distinct from the roughly 630-subject first cohort. V gene TRBV14 combines with J gene TRBJ1-1; no definite D call. Specimen: PBMCs. The TCR comes from a woman under 30 in good health and CMV-seropositive. The CDR3 loop is CASSLNRDTEAFF. CDR3 DNA: TGTGCCAGCAGCCTAAACCGGGACACTGAAGCTTTCTTT.